Presented here are 20 T cell receptor beta chains from one specimen sequenced in a study of cytomegalovirus exposure and HLA in healthy donors. The PCR had 60 Vbeta and 13 Jbeta primers. Sequencing was performed with immunoSEQ multiplex PCR; in TCRdb, only in-frame clones are kept and a portion is missing. The sample lists around 120,000 clones; 78% were seen once. What was sequenced was PBMCs. Receptors originate from a woman aged 25-40 years in good health and CMV-seropositive.

The chain couples TRBV7-2 to TRBJ1-1; 9 bases are a match to TRBD1. From germline, CDR1 is SGHTA and CDR2 FQGNSA. The CDR3 is made up of 14 amino acids. V shed 4 bases and J 11 bases; nucleotides not matched to a gene: 11. CDR3 amino acids: CASSSTGGAGFAFF. The CDR3 DNA follows: TGTGCCAGCAGCTCTACAGGGGGCGCGGGGTTCGCTTTCTTT.

Here the CDR3 DNA reads TGTGCCATCACAAGGGAGCGGGGGGAGACCCAGTACTTC. Translation: CAITRERGETQYF. The chain links TRBV10-3 to TRBJ2-5, with 8 nucleotides matching TRBD2. J gave up 5 bases and V 7 bases, and 6 bases lay outside the gene matches. The CDR3 covers 13 residues. The germline V gene encodes CDR1 ENHRY and CDR2 SYGVKD.

This clone has a single count. This sequence joins TRBV19 and TRBJ2-2; a possible D gene is TRBD2 (7 bases). Trimming stripped 10 bases from V and 1 base from J, with 16 bases between. Germline V lookup: CDR1 LNHDA, CDR2 SQIVND (reference sequence). There are 15 residues in the CDR3. The chain's CDR3 is CATPRGAQNTGELFF. Here the CDR3 DNA reads TGTGCCACCCCCCGGGGGGCCCAGAACACCGGGGAGCTGTTTTTT.

The V gene is TRBV7-2, the J gene TRBJ2-2; a possible D gene is TRBD1 (5 bases). Germline lookup yields CDR1 SGHTA and CDR2 FQGNSA. The CDR3 is 15 amino acids. V was clipped by 3 bases and J by 2 bases, with 10 bases between them. This CDR3 is CASSFAGINTGELFF. The CDR3 region has the DNA TGTGCCAGCAGCTTCGCAGGGATTAACACCGGGGAGCTGTTTTTT.

The chain combines TRBV2 with TRBJ2-5; 12 nucleotides agree with TRBD2. Germline trimming cut 4 bases from V and 7 bases from J; bases unmatched to any gene: 7. CDR3 size: 15 residues. CDR1 is SNHLY and CDR2 is FYNNEI in the germline V gene. The CDR3 coding sequence is TGTGCCAGCAGTGGGACTAGCGGGGCGACTAGGACCCAGTACTTC. Its protein product is CASSGTSGATRTQYF. Full variable domain (outside the CDR3, taken from reference TRBV2 and TRBJ2-5): EPEVTQTPSHQVTQMGQEVILRCVPISNHLYFYWYRQILGQKVEFLVSFYNNEISEKSEIFDDQFSVERPDGSNFTLKIRSTKLEDSAMYFCASSGTSGATRTQYFGPGTRLLVL.

This chain joins TRBV6-5 and TRBJ1-2; 7 positions agree with TRBD1. Looked up from germline, CDR1 is MNHEY and CDR2 is SVGAGI. J gave up 2 bases and V 7 bases, and 4 bases lay outside the gene matches. This CDR3 spans 13 amino acids. The CDR3 is CASTRTGNYGYTF. Written as DNA, the CDR3 is TGTGCCAGCACCAGGACAGGAAACTATGGCTACACCTTC.

This chain connects TRBV7-9 to TRBJ1-5; a possible D gene is TRBD1 (6 bases). Deletions cut 2 bases from V and 0 bases from J, with 11 bases between. Germline-derived CDR1 and CDR2 are SEHNR and FQNEAQ (reference sequence). The CDR3 has 16 amino acids. The CDR3 spells CASSLLGTLSNQPQHF. In nucleotides, the CDR3 is TGTGCCAGCAGCTTATTAGGGACACTTAGCAATCAGCCCCAGCATTTT.

V usage is TRBV7-9 and J usage is TRBJ1-1; no clear D gene. This CDR3 comprises 15 residues. Trimming cost V 1 base and J 6 bases, with 15 bases left between them. Germline-derived CDR1 and CDR2 are SEHNR and FQNEAQ (reference sequence). CDR3 protein: CASSLGEGLYPEAFF. The CDR3, as DNA: TGTGCCAGCAGCTTAGGGGAGGGCCTTTACCCTGAAGCTTTCTTT.

The V and J genes are TRBV5-1 and TRBJ1-2, with unresolved D. The V gene lost 4 bases and the J gene lost 3 bases, with 22 bases spanning the gap. Germline V CDR1 and CDR2: SGHRS, YFSETQ. The CDR3 has 17 residues. The CDR3 sequence is CASSPGGPLTSYYGYTF. DNA of the CDR3: TGCGCCAGCAGCCCCGGTGGGCCCTTGACCTCTTACTATGGCTACACCTTC.

This clone is a singleton in its sample. The V and J genes are TRBV27 and TRBJ2-7, with 14 bases identical to TRBD2. V gave up 5 bases and J gave up 3 bases; unmatched junction bases: 3. CDR1 is MNHEY and CDR2 is SMNVEV in the germline V gene (reference sequence). The CDR3 runs to 15 residues. CDR3 in amino acids: CASSQGLAGGYEQYF. The CDR3 nucleotides are TGTGCCAGCAGTCAAGGACTAGCGGGGGGCTACGAGCAGTACTTC.

The chain uses TRBV27 and TRBJ2-7, with unresolved D. Germline loops: CDR1 MNHEY, CDR2 SMNVEV (reference sequence). The CDR3 is 14 amino acids. V lost 3 bases to trimming and J lost 6 bases, with 15 bases between them. The CDR3 here is CASSFGRNYGEQYF. In nucleotides, the CDR3 is TGTGCCAGCAGTTTCGGTCGGAACTATGGCGAGCAGTACTTC.

The chain is built from TRBV6-1 and TRBJ2-5; TRBD2 is a possible D gene (6 bases). This CDR3 contains 15 residues. The V end lost 6 bases, the J end lost 4 bases, and 18 bases lay between the germline ends. Germline loops: CDR1 MNHNS, CDR2 SASEGT. This chain's CDR3 is CASRDPLRGLETQYF. CDR3 coding DNA: TGTGCCAGCAGGGACCCTCTACGGGGGTTAGAGACCCAGTACTTC.

The chain joins TRBV28 to TRBJ2-7, with a possible D match to TRBD2 (6 bases). The CDR3 is made up of 14 amino acids. Deletions cut 5 bases from V and 4 bases from J, with 15 bases between. Germline values: CDR1 MDHEN, CDR2 SYDVKM. The CDR3: CASSAGSRAYEQYF. The CDR3 DNA reads TGTGCCAGCAGTGCGGGGAGCCGGGCGTACGAGCAGTACTTC. The full variable domain, rest sourced from reference TRBV28 and TRBJ2-7, is DVKVTQSSRYLVKRTGEKVFLECVQDMDHENMFWYRQDPGLGLRLIYFSYDVKMKEKGDIPEGYSVSREKKERFSLILESASTNQTSMYLCASSAGSRAYEQYFGPGTRLTVT.

The chain is built from TRBV28 and TRBJ1-5; D ambiguous. In germline, CDR1 is MDHEN, CDR2 SYDVKM. The CDR3 loop spans 13 amino acids. The V and J ends lost 6 bases and 6 bases respectively, with 12 bases between them. The CDR3 bases are TGTGCCAGCAGAGGCGGGCACGGTCAGCCCCAGCATTTT. This translates into CASRGGHGQPQHF.

V is TRBV27 and J is TRBJ1-3; D unresolved. V was cut by 3 bases and J by 0 bases, with 12 bases left in between. Germline-derived CDR1 and CDR2 are MNHEY and SMNVEV (reference sequence). The CDR3 length is 16 residues. This chain's CDR3 is CASSFSLESSGNTIYF. The CDR3 nucleotides are TGTGCCAGCAGTTTCTCTCTGGAGAGCTCTGGAAACACCATATATTTT.

This sequence joins TRBV29-1 and TRBJ2-1; 9 positions agree with TRBD2. CDR1 is SQVTM and CDR2 is ANQGSEA in the germline V gene. The length of the CDR3 is 16 residues. Unmatched junction bases numbered 7, after V lost 0 bases and J lost 4 bases. CDR3 residues: CSVEEGLAGRYNEQFF. The CDR3 nucleotides are TGCAGCGTTGAAGAGGGGCTAGCGGGGAGGTACAATGAGCAGTTCTTC.

The chain recombines TRBV5-5 with TRBJ2-7; perhaps TRBD2 as D (6 bases). Per germline, CDR1 SGHKS and CDR2 YYEKEE (reference sequence). CDR3 length: 14 amino acids. Trimming cost V 6 bases and J 0 bases, with 13 bases left between them. CDR3 amino acids: CASTRGSSSYEQYF. In DNA, the CDR3 is TGTGCCAGCACCCGGGGGTCTAGCTCCTACGAGCAGTACTTC.

This chain connects TRBV6-1 to TRBJ1-1; D call uncertain. The V end lost 8 bases, the J end lost 4 bases, and 14 bases lay between the germline ends. CDR1 and CDR2 from the germline V gene are MNHNS and SASEGT. CDR3 size: 13 residues. CDR3 sequence reads: CASFQDSGTEAFF. The CDR3 nucleotides are TGTGCCAGCTTCCAAGATAGTGGCACTGAAGCTTTCTTT.

This sequence joins TRBV15 and TRBJ2-3; 9 bases fit TRBD1. Germline values: CDR1 LNHNV, CDR2 YYDKDF (reference sequence). The CDR3 is 15 amino acids. V lost 4 bases to trimming and J lost 1 base; unmatched junction nucleotides: 3. CDR3 nucleotides: TGTGCCACCAGCAACCGGGACAGGGGCACAGATACGCAGTATTTT. As protein: CATSNRDRGTDTQYF.

V and J are TRBV12-5 and TRBJ2-2, with TRBD2 matching 8 bases. V lost 6 bases, J lost 2 bases, and 14 bases stayed unmatched. The CDR3 sequence is 18 residues long. Germline-derived CDR1 and CDR2 are LGHNT and FRNRAP. The CDR3 region has the DNA TGTGCTAGTGGGCTCAAGGGGCGGGGGGTACCTAACACCGGGGAGCTGTTTTTT. This sequence encodes CASGLKGRGVPNTGELFF.